These 15 T cell receptor beta chains share one sample of origin, sequenced in a study of neurological immune-mediated disorders. TCRdb redid the calling of the 5' RACE reads with MiXCR, one entry per CDR3 protein. The sample contains about 45,000 distinct CDR3 sequences, roughly 13% of which appear only once. The time point here: longitudinal time-point 3. Sequenced material: PBMCs. The receptors originated from a man in his thirties or forties in good health.

This clonotype was observed many times. The chain recombines TRBV5-1 with TRBJ2-1; D is ambiguous. This CDR3 region has 15 residues. CDR1 SGHRS and CDR2 YFSETQ come from the germline V gene. V was clipped by 3 bases and J by 0 bases, with 10 bases between them. The CDR3 is CASSYTPGSYNEQFF. CDR3 DNA sequence: TGCGCCAGCAGCTACACTCCGGGCTCCTACAATGAGCAGTTCTTC.

This clonotype has a count of ten or more. The chain links TRBV20-1 to TRBJ2-7; 9 bases align to TRBD1. CDR1 is DFQATT and CDR2 is SNEGSKA in the germline V gene (reference sequence). This CDR3 has 14 residues. The junction had 8 bases not matched to a gene; V was cut back by 6 bases and J by 2 bases. Here the CDR3 DNA reads TGCAGTGCGAGTCGGGACAGGGACCCCTACGAGCAGTACTTC. This translates into CSASRDRDPYEQYF.

This clonotype was seen many times. The V call is TRBV5-4, the J call TRBJ1-5, with 7 nucleotides matching TRBD1. CDR1 SGHNT and CDR2 YYREEE come from the germline V gene (reference sequence). The CDR3 covers 14 residues. Trimming took 4 bases from V and 5 from J; bases not matched to a gene: 6. The CDR3 region is CASSRTGSDQPQHF. CDR3 DNA: TGTGCCAGCAGCCGGACAGGCAGTGATCAGCCCCAGCATTTT.

This clonotype showed up many times. This sequence joins TRBV5-1 and TRBJ1-1; 9 nucleotides match TRBD1. Germline values: CDR1 SGHRS, CDR2 YFSETQ. CDR3 size: 16 residues. The trim removed 4 bases at V and 4 bases at J, leaving 11 bases unmatched. CDR3 sequence: CASSATGGGTPTEAFF. The CDR3 DNA reads as TGCGCCAGCAGCGCGACAGGGGGGGGTACCCCCACTGAAGCTTTCTTT.

This clonotype was counted ten times or more. J is TRBJ2-6 and V is TRBV5-1; D might be TRBD2 (5 bases). V was cut by 0 bases and J by 0 bases, with 10 bases left in between. CDR3 length equals 17 residues. Germline loops: CDR1 SGHRS, CDR2 YFSETQ. CDR3 DNA sequence: TGCGCCAGCAGCTTGGGTTACGGGGACTCTGGGGCCAACGTCCTGACTTTC. This gives the protein CASSLGYGDSGANVLTF.

In its sample, this clonotype was seen many times. J is TRBJ2-5 and V is TRBV20-1; D gene ambiguous. The germline V gene encodes CDR1 DFQATT and CDR2 SNEGSKA (reference sequence). The CDR3 runs to 13 residues. Trimming took off 5 bases at V and 2 bases at J, with 12 bases between the two ends. CDR3 region: CSARTGWQETQYF. The CDR3 coding sequence is TGCAGTGCTCGTACCGGATGGCAAGAGACCCAGTACTTC.

This clonotype was detected many times. The chain is built from TRBV20-1 and TRBJ1-3, with D unresolved. The length of the CDR3 is 12 residues. CDR1 is DFQATT and CDR2 is SNEGSKA in the germline V gene (reference sequence). V was clipped by 2 bases and J by 1 base, with 3 bases between them. CDR3 protein: CSARTSGNTIYF. The CDR3 coding sequence is TGCAGTGCTAGAACATCTGGAAACACCATATATTTT.

This clonotype has a count of ten or more. The chain employs TRBV5-1 and TRBJ2-5, with D perhaps TRBD2 (5 bases). The V end lost 4 bases, the J end lost 2 bases, and 12 bases lay between the germline ends. The CDR3 runs 14 residues. The germline CDR1 and CDR2 sequences are SGHRS and YFSETQ. This CDR3 is CASSRGKGQETQYF. CDR3 sequence (DNA): TGCGCCAGCAGCCGAGGGAAGGGACAAGAGACCCAGTACTTC.

At least ten counts were recorded for this clonotype. The V gene is TRBV2, the J gene TRBJ2-2, with TRBD2 matching 12 bases. The V gene end was trimmed by 6 bases and the J gene end by 5 bases; junction bases not matched to a gene: 13. The CDR3 runs 18 residues. CDR1 and CDR2 from the germline V gene are SNHLY and FYNNEI. The CDR3 bases are TGTGCCAGCAGCCCCGGACTAGCGGGGACTCCGAGTACCGGGGAGCTGTTTTTT. This encodes CASSPGLAGTPSTGELFF. Looking up the rest from reference TRBV2 and TRBJ2-2 gives the full variable domain: EPEVTQTPSHQVTQMGQEVILRCVPISNHLYFYWYRQILGQKVEFLVSFYNNEISEKSEIFDDQFSVERPDGSNFTLKIRSTKLEDSAMYFCASSPGLAGTPSTGELFFGEGSRLTVL.

A note on this clonotype: Sequence at one end of the junction differs from germline and may be a read error. The rearrangement links TRBV29-1 to TRBJ2-7; TRBD1 matches at 11 bases. This CDR3 comprises 13 residues. The germline CDR1 and CDR2 sequences are SQVTM and ANQGSEA. CDR3 bases: TGTGGCGTTGACGGACAGGGGGCCGACGAGCAGTACTTC. This codes for CGVDGQGADEQYF.

The chain combines TRBV20-1 with TRBJ2-7, with TRBD2 matching over 12 bases. V shed 5 bases and J 3 bases; nucleotides not matched to a gene: 11. CDR3 length equals 16 residues. Per germline, CDR1 DFQATT and CDR2 SNEGSKA (reference sequence). In DNA, the CDR3 is TGCAGTGCTTGTTCTAGCGGGAGGGCCCTCGTCTACGAGCAGTACTTC. It encodes CSACSSGRALVYEQYF.

This clonotype occurred a few times. A single base separates this from a much larger clone, so it may be a read error. This chain connects TRBV7-6 to TRBJ2-7, with D tentatively TRBD2 (5 bases). The CDR3 is 14 residues long. From germline, CDR1 is SGHVS and CDR2 FNYEAQ. The CDR3 is CVSSFLRESYEQYF. CDR3 sequence (DNA): TGTGTCAGCAGCTTCCTTAGGGAGTCCTACGAGCAGTACTTC.

This clonotype was recorded at least ten times. This sequence joins TRBV20-1 and TRBJ2-3; the match to TRBD2 covers 7 bases. CDR3 length equals 14 residues. Per the germline V gene, CDR1 is DFQATT and CDR2 is SNEGSKA (reference sequence). V dropped 5 bases and J dropped 8; count of bases not matched to a gene: 13. Here the CDR3 reads CSAYERGLGGTQYF. Written as DNA, the CDR3 is TGCAGTGCTTACGAGCGGGGCCTGGGTGGTACGCAGTATTTT.

Many counts were recorded for this clonotype. The chain couples TRBV5-1 to TRBJ1-1; D uncertain. The germline V and J ends were trimmed by 5 bases and 1 base, with 18 bases remaining between them. The germline V gene has CDR1 SGHRS and CDR2 YFSETQ. The CDR3 runs to 16 residues. This CDR3 reads CASSSNGRVTNTEAFF. CDR3 nucleotides: TGCGCCAGCAGTTCCAACGGCCGGGTAACGAACACTGAAGCTTTCTTT. The full variable domain, rest sourced from reference TRBV5-1 and TRBJ1-1, is KAGVTQTPRYLIKTRGQQVTLSCSPISGHRSVSWYQQTPGQGLQFLFEYFSETQRNKGNFPGRFSGRQFSNSRSEMNVSTLELGDSALYLCASSSNGRVTNTEAFFGQGTRLTVV.

The chain employs TRBV12-3 or TRBV12-4 and TRBJ2-3; D may be TRBD1 or TRBD2 (5 bases each). The ends were cut back, 1 base at V and 2 bases at J, with 7 bases in the middle. The CDR3 sequence is 14 residues long. The CDR3 DNA reads as TGTGCCAGCAGTTTAGGGGGGAACACAGATACGCAGTATTTT. As protein: CASSLGGNTDTQYF.